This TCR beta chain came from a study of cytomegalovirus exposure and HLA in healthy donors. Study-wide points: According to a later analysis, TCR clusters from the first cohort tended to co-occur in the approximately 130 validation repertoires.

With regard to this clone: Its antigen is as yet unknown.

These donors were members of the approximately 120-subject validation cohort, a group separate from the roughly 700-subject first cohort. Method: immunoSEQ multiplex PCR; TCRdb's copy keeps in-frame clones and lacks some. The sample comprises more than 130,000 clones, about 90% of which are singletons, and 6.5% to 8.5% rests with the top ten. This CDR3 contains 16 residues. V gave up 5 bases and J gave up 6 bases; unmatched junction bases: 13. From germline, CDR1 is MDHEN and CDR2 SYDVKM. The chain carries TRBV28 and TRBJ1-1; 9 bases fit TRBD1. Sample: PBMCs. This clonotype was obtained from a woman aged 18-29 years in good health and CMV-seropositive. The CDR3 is CASSLLPGQGTAEAFF. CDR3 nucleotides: TGTGCCAGCAGTCTACTGCCAGGACAGGGGACGGCTGAAGCTTTCTTT. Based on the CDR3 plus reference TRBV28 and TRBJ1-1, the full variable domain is DVKVTQSSRYLVKRTGEKVFLECVQDMDHENMFWYRQDPGLGLRLIYFSYDVKMKEKGDIPEGYSVSREKKERFSLILESASTNQTSMYLCASSLLPGQGTAEAFFGQGTRLTVV.